These 9 T cell receptor beta chains were sequenced from one sample in a study of blood T cell repertoires in COVID-19. Here immunoSEQ multiplex PCR was the method, and the copy in TCRdb shows in-frame clones only, minus some. There are over 200,000 clones in the sample; around nine tenths occur only once, and about 6.3% lies in the top ten. Sequenced sample: peripheral blood. The receptors shown here come from a man aged 60-69 years who had recovered from COVID-19.

The chain links TRBV4-3 to TRBJ1-2; possible D gene TRBD1, 5 bases. CDR1 LGHNA and CDR2 YSLEER come from the germline V gene. This CDR3 region has 15 residues. V dropped 1 base and J dropped 7 bases, with 16 bases sitting between them. The CDR3 here is CASSQAAQGGRGYTF. The CDR3 bases are TGCGCCAGCAGCCAAGCCGCCCAGGGCGGCCGTGGCTACACCTTC.

The chain uses TRBV27 and TRBJ2-7; 7 bases are a match to TRBD2. Germline V lookup: CDR1 MNHEY, CDR2 SMNVEV (reference sequence). V dropped 3 bases and J dropped 2; count of bases not matched to a gene: 4. The CDR3 extends over 14 amino acids. Here the CDR3 reads CASSFRRGAYEQYF. The CDR3 DNA sequence: TGTGCCAGCAGTTTTCGTCGGGGGGCCTACGAGCAGTACTTC.

This sequence joins TRBV28 and TRBJ2-3, with TRBD1 as a possible D gene (5 bases). V lost 3 bases and J 2 bases, leaving 9 bases between the germline ends. CDR1 is MDHEN and CDR2 is SYDVKM in the germline V gene. The CDR3 length is 14 residues. This chain's CDR3 is CASSLGQPTDTQYF. CDR3 DNA sequence: TGTGCCAGCAGTTTGGGGCAGCCCACAGATACGCAGTATTTT.

The rearrangement joins TRBV28 to TRBJ1-5, with D perhaps TRBD1 (5 bases). The CDR3 is 13 residues long. V was trimmed by 6 bases and J by 0 bases, leaving 6 bases between them. Germline CDR1 reads MDHEN; CDR2 reads SYDVKM. CDR3 residues: CASRGGSNQPQHF. CDR3 nucleotide sequence: TGTGCCAGCAGGGGGGGTAGCAATCAGCCCCAGCATTTT.

The chain employs TRBV28 and TRBJ2-2, with D hard to call. Trimming removed 8 bases from V and 0 bases from J, with 13 bases in between. The CDR3 has 15 amino acids. Germline-derived CDR1 and CDR2 are MDHEN and SYDVKM. The CDR3: CASRKVSANTGELFF. CDR3 sequence (DNA): TGTGCCAGCCGAAAAGTCAGCGCGAACACCGGGGAGCTGTTTTTT. Drawing the rest from reference TRBV28 and TRBJ2-2, the complete variable domain is DVKVTQSSRYLVKRTGEKVFLECVQDMDHENMFWYRQDPGLGLRLIYFSYDVKMKEKGDIPEGYSVSREKKERFSLILESASTNQTSMYLCASRKVSANTGELFFGEGSRLTVL.

The chain is built from TRBV5-1 and TRBJ2-5; TRBD1 aligns across 7 bases. J gave up 1 base and V 4 bases, and 4 bases lay outside the gene matches. The germline CDR1 and CDR2 sequences are SGHRS and YFSETQ. The length of the CDR3 is 14 residues. CDR3 residues: CASSPGQVQETQYF. In nucleotides, the CDR3 is TGCGCCAGCAGCCCCGGACAGGTCCAAGAGACCCAGTACTTC.

This clone was seen a handful of times. The DNA for the CDR3 is TGTGCCAGCAGTTACCGACAGGGACAGAGTGAGCAGTTCTTC. Translated: CASSYRQGQSEQFF. The J gene is TRBJ2-1, the V gene TRBV11-3, with TRBD1 identical over 7 bases. J lost 9 bases, V lost 6 bases, and 11 bases had no gene match. This CDR3 region has 14 residues. In germline, CDR1 is SGHNT, CDR2 YENEEA.

This CDR3 reads CASSPGAQGVYGYTF. CDR3 DNA sequence: TGTGCCAGTAGCCCTGGGGCGCAGGGCGTATATGGCTACACCTTC. The rearrangement joins TRBV19 to TRBJ1-2, with TRBD1 as a possible D gene (5 bases). Trimming cost V 6 bases and J 5 bases, with 19 bases left between them. Germline CDR1 LNHDA, CDR2 SQIVND (reference sequence). This CDR3 spans 15 amino acids.

This rearrangement joins TRBV9 to TRBJ1-2; 10 bases are a match to TRBD1. The CDR3 is 16 residues long. Germline trimming cut 3 bases from V and 2 bases from J; bases unmatched to any gene: 7. The germline CDR1 and CDR2 sequences are SGDLS and YYNGEE. As DNA, the CDR3 is TGTGCCAGCAGCGGGGGGACAGGGGCTGGCAACTATGGCTACACCTTC. This translates into CASSGGTGAGNYGYTF.